These 20 T cell receptor beta chains share one sample of origin, sequenced in a study of T cell responses to AZD1222 COVID-19 vaccine. Some clones are missing from TCRdb's copy, which holds only in-frame ones; the method was immunoSEQ multiplex PCR. The table includes 120,000 or so clones, 88% detected once. The sample here was peripheral blood, taken on day 0 of MenACWY control vaccination. Receptors originate from an adult in good health.

In this sample, this clone turned up once. The J gene is TRBJ2-7, the V gene TRBV6-5; D might be TRBD2 (5 bases). V was cut by 6 bases and J by 7 bases, with 16 bases left in between. The CDR3 loop spans 13 amino acids. From germline, CDR1 is MNHEY and CDR2 SVGAGI. CDR3: CASSFMTGNEQYF. As DNA, the CDR3 is TGTGCCAGCAGCTTTATGACCGGGAATGAGCAGTACTTC.

The chain recombines TRBV5-1 with TRBJ1-2; no clear D gene. The CDR3 contains 14 residues. V was cut by 0 bases and J by 3 bases, with 9 bases left in between. CDR1 is SGHRS, CDR2 YFSETQ, per germline. The CDR3 spells CASSLDSGYYGYTF. The CDR3 bases are TGCGCCAGCAGCTTGGATTCGGGGTACTATGGCTACACCTTC. Drawing the rest from reference TRBV5-1 and TRBJ1-2, the complete variable domain is KAGVTQTPRYLIKTRGQQVTLSCSPISGHRSVSWYQQTPGQGLQFLFEYFSETQRNKGNFPGRFSGRQFSNSRSEMNVSTLELGDSALYLCASSLDSGYYGYTFGSGTRLTVV.

This sequence joins TRBV19 and TRBJ2-7, with a possible D match to TRBD2 (5 bases). CDR3 length: 15 residues. The V and J ends lost 4 bases and 0 bases respectively, with 13 bases between them. Per germline, CDR1 LNHDA and CDR2 SQIVND (reference sequence). The CDR3 loop reads CASSTNGRASYEQYF. The CDR3 nucleotides are TGTGCCAGTAGTACCAACGGGCGGGCCTCCTACGAGCAGTACTTC.

This chain connects TRBV2 to TRBJ2-7; D is possibly TRBD1 (6 bases). Trimming stripped 1 base from V and 6 bases from J, with 10 bases between. CDR1 and CDR2 (germline): SNHLY, FYNNEI. CDR3 size: 13 residues. CDR3 in amino acids: CASSEGTVFEQYF. CDR3 nucleotides: TGTGCCAGCAGTGAAGGGACAGTCTTCGAGCAGTACTTC.

The table lists this clone with a count of one. This chain links TRBV4-1 with TRBJ2-2, with a weak D call TRBD2 (5 bases). CDR1 and CDR2 from the germline V gene are MGHRA and YSYEKL. CDR3 length equals 18 residues. V was trimmed by 1 base and J by 0 bases, leaving 15 bases between them. CDR3 DNA: TGCGCCAGCAGCCAAGGAGGGAGTTCGTATGCGAACACCGGGGAGCTGTTTTTT. Its translation: CASSQGGSSYANTGELFF.

Notes on this clone: Compared with germline, one end of the junction differs, possibly owing to a read error. This chain connects TRBV7-7 to TRBJ2-3; 7 bases are a match to TRBD2. The CDR3 contains 15 residues. Germline CDR1 and CDR2: SSHAT and FNYEAQ (reference sequence). This chain's CDR3 is CASSLDGGGTDTQYF. The CDR3 bases are TGTGCTAGCAGCTTAGATGGGGGAGGGACAGATACGCAGTATTTT. Supplemented by reference TRBV7-7 and TRBJ2-3, the full variable domain reads GAGVSQSPRYKVTKRGQDVTLRCDPISSHATLYWYQQALGQGPEFLTYFNYEAQPDKSGLPSDRFSAERPEGSISTLTIQRTEQRDSAMYRCASSLDGGGTDTQYFGPGTRLTVL.

This clone was seen just once. This rearrangement joins TRBV1 to TRBJ1-4; TRBD1, the table's D call, lacks a check against the DNA. TRBV1 is classified as a pseudogene. The CDR3 totals 16 residues. The CDR3 DNA sequence: TGCACCAGCAGCCCTCGCTCGGTGACAGCGAGGGAAAAACTGTTTTTT. Protein sequence: CTSSPRSVTAREKLFF.

The chain has TRBV5-1 and TRBJ2-2; TRBD2 might be the D (5 bases). The germline V gene has CDR1 SGHRS and CDR2 YFSETQ. The CDR3 totals 14 residues. V gave up 4 bases and J gave up 5 bases, with 12 bases separating them. The CDR3 loop reads CASSGPLGTGELFF. Written as DNA, the CDR3 is TGCGCCAGCAGCGGGCCACTAGGGACCGGGGAGCTGTTTTTT.

The chain uses TRBV13 and TRBJ2-7, with 8 nucleotides matching TRBD2. Germline V lookup: CDR1 PRHDT, CDR2 FYEKMQ (reference sequence). The V and J ends lost 6 bases and 2 bases, in that order; junction bases with no gene match: 9. This CDR3 comprises 15 residues. The CDR3: CASSRLAGPTYEQYF. The CDR3 region has the DNA TGTGCCAGCAGTAGGCTAGCGGGCCCTACCTACGAGCAGTACTTC.

This chain joins TRBV10-2 and TRBJ2-7, with D perhaps matching TRBD2 (6 bases). Germline assignment: CDR1 WSHSY and CDR2 SAAADI. The CDR3 runs to 15 residues. The germline V and J ends were trimmed by 2 bases and 0 bases, with 11 bases remaining between them. The CDR3 here is CASSESGGISYEQYF. The CDR3 DNA reads TGCGCCAGCAGTGAGAGCGGCGGGATCTCCTACGAGCAGTACTTC.

This CDR3 is CASSYILAGLSEQYF. In DNA form, the CDR3 reads TGTGCCAGCAGTTACATACTAGCGGGACTAAGCGAGCAGTACTTC. The J gene is TRBJ2-7, the V gene TRBV6-5, with 10 bases matching TRBD2. This CDR3 has 15 residues. Germline loops: CDR1 MNHEY, CDR2 SVGAGI. The junction had 7 bases not matched to a gene; V was cut back by 2 bases and J by 6 bases.

The J gene is TRBJ2-2, the V gene TRBV24-1; the match to TRBD1 covers 10 bases. The V gene end was trimmed by 4 bases and the J gene end by 6 bases; junction bases not matched to a gene: 7. CDR1 is KGHDR, CDR2 SFDVKD, per germline. The CDR3 spans 16 residues. DNA for the CDR3: TGTGCCACCAGTGACCTCTGGGACAGGGGTTCCGGGGAGCTGTTTTTT. Residues: CATSDLWDRGSGELFF.

The chain's CDR3 is CASSSLAGGPGEQYF. Written as DNA, the CDR3 is TGTGCCAGCAGCTCCCTCGCGGGAGGGCCGGGTGAGCAGTACTTC. This chain links TRBV9 with TRBJ2-7; 9 bases align to TRBD2. The germline V gene has CDR1 SGDLS and CDR2 YYNGEE. The trim removed 4 bases at V and 7 bases at J, leaving 12 bases unmatched. The CDR3 extends over 15 amino acids.

V gene TRBV11-3 combines with J gene TRBJ1-1, with unresolved D. The V gene's germline CDR1 is SGHNT and CDR2 YENEEA. V was shortened by 3 bases and J by 5 bases, with 16 bases between the two germline ends. The CDR3 runs to 15 residues. The CDR3 DNA follows: TGTGCCAGCAGCTTCCGAATGGGAGATGTGACTGAAGCTTTCTTT. Residues: CASSFRMGDVTEAFF.

The chain combines TRBV7-3 with TRBJ2-2, with 7 bases lining up with TRBD2. The CDR3 has 16 amino acids. The germline V gene has CDR1 SGHTA and CDR2 FQGTGA. The J segment lost 6 bases and the V segment lost 1 base, leaving 8 bases of the junction unmatched. CDR3 sequence reads: CASSLRTRETAGELFF. The CDR3 DNA follows: TGTGCCAGCAGCTTAAGAACGCGGGAGACAGCCGGGGAGCTGTTTTTT.

This clone was counted only a few times. The chain uses TRBV30 and TRBJ1-1; D unresolved. The CDR3 runs 14 residues. Per germline, CDR1 GTSNPN and CDR2 SVGIG (reference sequence). Trimming took 0 bases from V and 6 from J, leaving 14 bases between them. The CDR3 DNA is TGTGCCTGGAGTGTATTACGTCTTGGGCCTGAAGCTTTCTTT. Its protein product is CAWSVLRLGPEAFF.

The V gene is TRBV15, the J gene TRBJ2-7; D gene unclear. The germline V gene has CDR1 LNHNV and CDR2 YYDKDF (reference sequence). This CDR3 comprises 14 residues. Trimming took 0 bases from V and 0 from J, leaving 6 bases between them. The CDR3: CATSRDASSYEQYF. DNA of the CDR3: TGTGCCACCAGCAGAGATGCTAGCTCCTACGAGCAGTACTTC.

This chain uses TRBV29-1 with TRBJ2-3; the D is unclear. The germline V gene encodes CDR1 SQVTM and CDR2 ANQGSEA. The CDR3 loop spans 11 amino acids. Trimming removed 7 bases at V and 9 bases at J, with 14 bases between. The CDR3 coding sequence is TGCAGCGCCCCAGTCCAGCAAACGCAGTATTTT. This encodes CSAPVQQTQYF.

The V call is TRBV9, the J call TRBJ2-7, with 10 nucleotides matching TRBD2. From germline, CDR1 is SGDLS and CDR2 YYNGEE. Germline trimming cut 0 bases from V and 4 bases from J; bases unmatched to any gene: 7. CDR3 length: 16 amino acids. CDR3 bases: TGTGCCAGCAGCGTAGGGGGAGCGGGAGGGCCTTACGAGCAGTACTTC. It encodes CASSVGGAGGPYEQYF. The variable domain in full, with the rest retrieved from reference TRBV9 and TRBJ2-7, is DSGVTQTPKHLITATGQRVTLRCSPRSGDLSVYWYQQSLDQGLQFLIQYYNGEERAKGNILERFSAQQFPDLHSELNLSSLELGDSALYFCASSVGGAGGPYEQYFGPGTRLTVT.

In nucleotides, the CDR3 is TGTGCCAGTATTGGAGGGAACATCTATGGCTACACCTTC. It encodes CASIGGNIYGYTF. This chain uses TRBV19 with TRBJ1-2; D uncertain. Trimming removed 7 bases from V and 4 bases from J, with 13 bases in between. The CDR3 runs 13 residues. Germline V gives CDR1 LNHDA, CDR2 SQIVND (reference sequence).